This T cell receptor beta chain stems from a study of blood T cell repertoires in COVID-19. Germline CDR1 is SGHNT and CDR2 is YYREEE (reference sequence). The CDR3 runs to 16 residues. V was shortened by 4 bases and J by 5 bases, with 21 bases between the two germline ends. Some clones are missing from TCRdb's copy, which holds only in-frame ones; the method was immunoSEQ multiplex PCR. The sample contains around 250,000 clones, around 87% of which appear only once. The receptor was isolated from a man aged 18 to 35 with active or convalescent COVID-19. This rearrangement joins TRBV5-4 to TRBJ2-5, with D possibly TRBD2 on 7 matching bases. Material for sequencing was peripheral blood. DNA for the CDR3: TGTGCCAGCAGCGGACCCCGGGGGGCTGTAGTCGAGACCCAGTACTTC. This encodes CASSGPRGAVVETQYF.